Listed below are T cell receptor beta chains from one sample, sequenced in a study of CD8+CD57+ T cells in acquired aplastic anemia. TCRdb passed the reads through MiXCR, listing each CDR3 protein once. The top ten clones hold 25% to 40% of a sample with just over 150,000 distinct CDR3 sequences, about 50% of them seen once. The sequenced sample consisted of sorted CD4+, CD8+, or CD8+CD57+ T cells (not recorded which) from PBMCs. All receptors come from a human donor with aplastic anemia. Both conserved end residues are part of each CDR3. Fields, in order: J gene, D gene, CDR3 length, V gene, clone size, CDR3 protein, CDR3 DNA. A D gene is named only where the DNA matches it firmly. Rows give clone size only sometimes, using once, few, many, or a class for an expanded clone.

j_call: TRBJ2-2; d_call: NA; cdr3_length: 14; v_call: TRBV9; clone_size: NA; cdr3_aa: CASSVGRASGELFF; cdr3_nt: TGTGCCAGCAGCGTAGGCCGGGCGAGCGGGGAGCTGTTTTTT
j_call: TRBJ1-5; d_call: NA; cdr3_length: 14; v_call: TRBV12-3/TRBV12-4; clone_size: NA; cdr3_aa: CASSLVPGRQPQHF; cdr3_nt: TGTGCCAGCAGTTTAGTCCCAGGGCGACAGCCCCAGCATTTT
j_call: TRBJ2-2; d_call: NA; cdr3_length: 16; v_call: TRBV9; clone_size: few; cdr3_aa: CASSPQRLADTGELFF; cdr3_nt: TGTGCCAGCAGCCCCCAACGATTAGCGGACACCGGGGAGCTGTTTTTT
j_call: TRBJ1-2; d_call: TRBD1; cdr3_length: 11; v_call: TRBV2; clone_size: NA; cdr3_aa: CASMQGEGYTF; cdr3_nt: TGTGCCAGCATGCAGGGGGAAGGCTACACCTTC
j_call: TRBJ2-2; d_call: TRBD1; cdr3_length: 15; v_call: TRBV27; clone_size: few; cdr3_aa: CASSFRDRDAGELFF; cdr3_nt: TGTGCCAGCAGTTTCCGGGACAGGGACGCCGGGGAGCTGTTTTTT
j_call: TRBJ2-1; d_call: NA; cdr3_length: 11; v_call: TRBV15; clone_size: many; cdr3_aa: CATGTYNEQFF; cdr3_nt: TGTGCCACAGGGACGTACAATGAGCAGTTCTTC
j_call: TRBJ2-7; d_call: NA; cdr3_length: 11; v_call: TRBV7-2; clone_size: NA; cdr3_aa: CASSLVGTLYF; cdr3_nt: TGTGCCAGCAGCTTAGTGGGTACCCTGTACTTC
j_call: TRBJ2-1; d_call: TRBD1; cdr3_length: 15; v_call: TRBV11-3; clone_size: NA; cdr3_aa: CASSSRQGAMDEQFF; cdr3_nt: TGTGCCAGCAGCTCCCGACAGGGCGCCATGGATGAGCAGTTCTTC
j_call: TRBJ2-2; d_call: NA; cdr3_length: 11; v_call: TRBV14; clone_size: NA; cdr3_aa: CASSDSGELFF; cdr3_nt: TGCGCCAGCAGTGACTCCGGGGAGCTGTTTTTT
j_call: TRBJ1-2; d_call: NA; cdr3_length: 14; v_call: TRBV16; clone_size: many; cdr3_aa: CASSPGTADYGYTF; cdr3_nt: TGTGCCAGCAGCCCAGGGACGGCCGATTATGGCTACACCTTC
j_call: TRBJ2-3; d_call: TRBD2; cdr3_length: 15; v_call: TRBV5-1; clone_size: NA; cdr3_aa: CASSWFGLATDTQYF; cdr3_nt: TGCGCCAGCAGCTGGTTCGGACTAGCCACAGATACGCAGTATTTT